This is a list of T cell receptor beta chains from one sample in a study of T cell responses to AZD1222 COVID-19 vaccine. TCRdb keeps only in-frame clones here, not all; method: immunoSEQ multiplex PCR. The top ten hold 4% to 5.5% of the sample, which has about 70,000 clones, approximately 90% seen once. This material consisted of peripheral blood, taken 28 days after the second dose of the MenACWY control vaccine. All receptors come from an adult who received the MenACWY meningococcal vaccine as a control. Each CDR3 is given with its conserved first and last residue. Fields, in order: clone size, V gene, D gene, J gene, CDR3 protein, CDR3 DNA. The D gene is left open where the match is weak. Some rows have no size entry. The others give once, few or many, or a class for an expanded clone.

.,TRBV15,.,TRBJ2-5,CATSRGSGGAEWETQYF,TGTGCCACCAGCAGAGGGAGTGGAGGGGCCGAGTGGGAGACCCAGTACTTC
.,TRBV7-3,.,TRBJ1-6,CASSARDHSPLHF,TGTGCCAGCAGCGCCAGGGACCACTCACCCCTCCACTTT
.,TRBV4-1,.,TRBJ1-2,CASSQGYGEEYYGYTF,TGCGCCAGCAGCCAAGGGTACGGGGAGGAGTACTATGGCTACACCTTC
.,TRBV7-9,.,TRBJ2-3,CASSLGQGGGTDTQYF,TGTGCCAGCAGCTTAGGTCAGGGAGGAGGGACAGATACGCAGTATTTT
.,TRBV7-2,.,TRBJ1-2,CASSLSGDYGYTF,TGTGCCAGCAGCTTATCAGGGGACTATGGCTACACCTTC
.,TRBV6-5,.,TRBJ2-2,CASSTTNTGELFF,TGTGCCAGCAGTACAACGAACACCGGGGAGCTGTTTTTT
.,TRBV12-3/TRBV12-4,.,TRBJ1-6,CASSFEGNSPLHF,TGTGCCAGCAGTTTCGAGGGGAATTCACCCCTCCACTTT
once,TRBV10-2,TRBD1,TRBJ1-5,CASRLTGAGSQPQHF,TGCGCCAGCAGGCTCACAGGGGCTGGGAGTCAGCCCCAGCATTTT
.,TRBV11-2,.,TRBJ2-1,CASKISALRGSYNEQFF,TGTGCCAGCAAGATAAGCGCCCTTCGAGGCTCCTACAATGAGCAGTTCTTC
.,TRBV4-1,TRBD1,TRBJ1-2,CASSQGGTGGFGYTF,TGCGCCAGCAGCCAAGGAGGGACAGGGGGCTTTGGCTACACCTTC
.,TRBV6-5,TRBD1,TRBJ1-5,CASRGDRRQPQHF,TGTGCCAGCAGGGGGGACAGGAGGCAGCCCCAGCATTTT
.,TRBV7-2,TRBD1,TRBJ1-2,CASSLGQGNYGYTF,TGTGCCAGCAGCCTAGGACAGGGTAACTATGGCTACACCTTC
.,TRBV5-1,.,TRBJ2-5,CASSWDNGETQYF,TGCGCCAGCAGCTGGGACAACGGAGAGACCCAGTACTTC